These 27 T cell receptor beta chains originate from one sample sequenced in a study of blood T cell repertoires in COVID-19. Produced via immunoSEQ multiplex PCR; TCRdb's table is partial and in-frame only. The sample contains some 20,000 clones, 80% to 90% of which appear only once. Input material: peripheral blood. Receptors originate from a man between 60 and 75 years old with acute or convalescent COVID-19.

The V gene is TRBV5-5, the J gene TRBJ1-5; D perhaps matches TRBD1 (6 bases). The CDR3 length is 18 residues. Germline CDR1 and CDR2: SGHKS and YYEKEE (reference sequence). Trimming pared 2 bases from V and 0 bases from J, leaving 18 bases between. The CDR3 is CASSLRLAGVNSNQPQHF. In DNA, the CDR3 is TGTGCCAGCAGCTTAAGATTGGCAGGGGTTAATAGCAATCAGCCCCAGCATTTT.

The rearrangement links TRBV15 to TRBJ2-7; D remains unclear. Per the germline V gene, CDR1 is LNHNV and CDR2 is YYDKDF (reference sequence). The CDR3 has 13 residues. The ends were cut back, 1 base at V and 0 bases at J, with 4 bases in the middle. The CDR3 region has the DNA TGTGCCACCAGCAGAGGGAGCTCCTACGAGCAGTACTTC. Protein product: CATSRGSSYEQYF.

The chain has TRBV29-1 and TRBJ1-1, with D maybe TRBD1 (5 bases). The CDR3 runs 14 residues. V was shortened by 6 bases and J by 5 bases, with 19 bases between the two germline ends. The V gene's germline CDR1 is SQVTM and CDR2 ANQGSEA. DNA of the CDR3: TGCAGCGTCCGATGGACCTTAGGGGATACTGAAGCTTTCTTT. Protein sequence: CSVRWTLGDTEAFF.

V is TRBV30 and J is TRBJ1-2, with 7 nucleotides matching TRBD1. The CDR3 covers 15 residues. V dropped 3 bases and J dropped 2; count of bases not matched to a gene: 9. Germline CDR1 GTSNPN, CDR2 SVGIG (reference sequence). This CDR3 reads CAWRPTTGVNYGYTF. The CDR3 DNA reads TGTGCCTGGAGGCCAACTACAGGGGTAAACTATGGCTACACCTTC.

The chain links TRBV7-9 to TRBJ2-1; 9 bases are a match to TRBD2. The ends lost 5 bases at V and 5 bases at J; junction bases unmatched: 19. CDR1 SEHNR and CDR2 FQNEAQ come from the germline V gene (reference sequence). The CDR3 sequence is 19 residues long. CDR3 in amino acids: CASSPPDRKRGLANNEQFF. In DNA, the CDR3 is TGTGCCAGCAGCCCTCCGGACAGGAAGAGGGGACTAGCAAACAATGAGCAGTTCTTC.

V usage is TRBV5-1 and J usage is TRBJ2-7; D possibly corresponds to TRBD1 (5 bases). The CDR3 is made up of 12 amino acids. The germline CDR1 and CDR2 sequences are SGHRS and YFSETQ. V gave up 4 bases and J gave up 3 bases, with 8 bases separating them. For the CDR3, the DNA is TGCGCCAGCAGCGCCACAGGCTACGAGCAGTACTTC. Protein product: CASSATGYEQYF.

This chain uses TRBV28 with TRBJ2-7, with unresolved D. The CDR3 loop spans 15 amino acids. From germline, CDR1 is MDHEN and CDR2 SYDVKM. V shed 5 bases and J shed 1 base, with 15 bases lying between them. Written as DNA, the CDR3 is TGTGCCAGCAGTCCCCCACGTAGCATTTCCTACGAGCAGTACTTC. Its protein is CASSPPRSISYEQYF.

The chain carries TRBV10-1 and TRBJ1-3; 11 nucleotides agree with TRBD1. The CDR3 consists of 20 residues. Germline-derived CDR1 and CDR2 are WNHNN and SYGVQD (reference sequence). Trimming took 7 bases from V and 0 from J; bases not matched to a gene: 17. The CDR3 here is CASTRTGGLLGVLSGNTIYF. As DNA, the CDR3 is TGCGCCAGCACTCGGACAGGGGGCTTGTTGGGAGTTCTCTCTGGAAACACCATATATTTT.

This clone was seen more than once but under ten times. The rearrangement links TRBV27 to TRBJ2-1, with D tentatively TRBD2 (6 bases). Trimming removed 2 bases from V and 0 bases from J, with 8 bases in between. This CDR3 region has 15 residues. Germline-derived CDR1 and CDR2 are MNHEY and SMNVEV (reference sequence). The CDR3 here is CASSLGGSSYNEQFF. For the CDR3, the DNA is TGTGCCAGCAGTTTAGGGGGGTCCTCCTACAATGAGCAGTTCTTC.

The chain links TRBV18 to TRBJ1-4; the D gene is possibly TRBD1 (5 bases). This CDR3 comprises 14 residues. The germline V gene has CDR1 KGHSH and CDR2 LQKENI. The V end was cut by 3 bases, the J end by 4 bases, with 9 bases between. In DNA, the CDR3 is TGTGCCAGCTCACCTAAGGGGCATAATGAAAAACTGTTTTTT. Residues: CASSPKGHNEKLFF.

This chain links TRBV6-5 with TRBJ2-3; a weak D match, TRBD2 (6 bases). Germline CDR1 and CDR2: MNHEY and SVGAGI. CDR3 length equals 12 residues. Trimming left V 6 bases short and J 7 bases short, with 11 bases between. The DNA for the CDR3 is TGTGCCAGCAGGGGGACTGCTAATACGCAGTATTTT. This gives the protein CASRGTANTQYF.

V usage is TRBV10-3 and J usage is TRBJ2-3; D is unresolved. Germline loops: CDR1 ENHRY, CDR2 SYGVKD. Trimming shortened V by 4 bases and J by 0 bases, and 8 bases separated the two germline ends. CDR3 length: 14 residues. CDR3: CAISVGLSTDTQYF. In nucleotides, the CDR3 is TGTGCCATCAGTGTTGGGCTTAGCACAGATACGCAGTATTTT.

The chain links TRBV10-3 to TRBJ2-5; D remains ambiguous. The CDR3 loop spans 13 amino acids. Trimming left V 0 bases short and J 4 bases short, with 6 bases between. Per the germline V gene, CDR1 is ENHRY and CDR2 is SYGVKD. CDR3 region: CAISESTGETQYF. CDR3 DNA: TGTGCCATCAGTGAGTCGACGGGAGAGACCCAGTACTTC.

This sequence joins TRBV7-2 and TRBJ2-5; D is perhaps TRBD2 (5 bases). Deletions cut 2 bases from V and 2 bases from J, with 9 bases between. This CDR3 comprises 14 residues. In germline, CDR1 is SGHTA, CDR2 FQGNSA. Here the CDR3 reads CASSLSGWQETQYF. CDR3 nucleotide sequence: TGTGCCAGCAGCTTATCGGGGTGGCAAGAGACCCAGTACTTC.

The chain is built from TRBV7-9 and TRBJ1-2; 7 nucleotides agree with TRBD1. Looked up from germline, CDR1 is SEHNR and CDR2 is FQNEAQ (reference sequence). J was trimmed by 10 bases and V by 5 bases; bases with no gene match: 10. The CDR3 extends over 13 amino acids. The CDR3 DNA follows: TGTGCCAGCAGCCTCTCAGACAGGGAATACTACACCTTC. This codes for CASSLSDREYYTF.

The chain employs TRBV9 and TRBJ1-2; 8 bases are a match to TRBD1. With V trimmed by 0 bases and J by 4 bases, 8 bases remained unmatched. Germline CDR1 is SGDLS and CDR2 is YYNGEE. This CDR3 comprises 16 residues. The CDR3 DNA reads TGTGCCAGCAGCGTAGCACAGGGGGTTGGGACCTATGGCTACACCTTC. It yields the protein CASSVAQGVGTYGYTF.

The chain carries TRBV29-1 and TRBJ1-2; 8 bases are a match to TRBD1. CDR1 and CDR2 (germline): SQVTM, ANQGSEA. The J segment lost 4 bases and the V segment lost 4 bases, leaving 8 bases of the junction unmatched. This CDR3 is 14 amino acids long. The chain's CDR3 is CSVALGQGAYGYTF. In nucleotides, the CDR3 is TGCAGCGTTGCCCTCGGACAGGGCGCCTATGGCTACACCTTC.

This clone was seen more than once but under ten times. One end of the junction fails to match germline, which may point to a read error. V is TRBV19 and J is TRBJ1-1; D ambiguous. Germline assignment: CDR1 LNHDA and CDR2 SQIVND (reference sequence). The CDR3 totals 14 residues. The CDR3 DNA reads as TGTGCCAGTAGTCAGAGAGCGGCCCCGGGCGGTTGGAGCTTT. This codes for CASSQRAAPGGWSF. Using reference TRBV19 and TRBJ1-1 for the parts outside the CDR3, the full variable domain is DGGITQSPKYLFRKEGQNVTLSCEQNLNHDAMYWYRQDPGQGLRLIYYSQIVNDFQKGDIAEGYSVSREKKESFPLTVTSAQKNPTAFYLCASSQRAAPGGWSFGQGTRLTVV.

The chain links TRBV18 to TRBJ1-1, with unresolved D. The CDR3 is 12 residues long. With 3 bases removed from V and 7 bases from J, the gap between germline ends came to 9 bases. Per the germline V gene, CDR1 is KGHSH and CDR2 is LQKENI. CDR3 DNA sequence: TGTGCCAGCTCACCTGGTGTCGGTGAAGCTTTCTTT. Translation: CASSPGVGEAFF. Drawing the rest from reference TRBV18 and TRBJ1-1, the complete variable domain is NAGVMQNPRHLVRRRGQEARLRCSPMKGHSHVYWYRQLPEEGLKFMVYLQKENIIDESGMPKERFSAEFPKEGPSILRIQQVVRGDSAAYFCASSPGVGEAFFGQGTRLTVV.

This clone was recorded once. The rearrangement links TRBV5-1 to TRBJ1-2; 7 bases match TRBD1. V lost 4 bases, J lost 6 bases, and 6 bases stayed unmatched. The CDR3 is made up of 13 amino acids. CDR1 is SGHRS, CDR2 YFSETQ, per germline. The CDR3 DNA is TGCGCCAGCAGCCCACAGGGGACACATGGCTACACCTTC. Residues: CASSPQGTHGYTF.

This chain joins TRBV5-1 and TRBJ2-1; 7 bases match TRBD1. Germline V lookup: CDR1 SGHRS, CDR2 YFSETQ. Trimming cost V 5 bases and J 3 bases; bases outside gene matches: 8. The CDR3 contains 15 residues. Written as DNA, the CDR3 is TGCGCCAGCAGTTCCGGGACAGACGGCTACAATGAGCAGTTCTTC. Residues: CASSSGTDGYNEQFF. The full variable domain, completed using reference TRBV5-1 and TRBJ2-1, is KAGVTQTPRYLIKTRGQQVTLSCSPISGHRSVSWYQQTPGQGLQFLFEYFSETQRNKGNFPGRFSGRQFSNSRSEMNVSTLELGDSALYLCASSSGTDGYNEQFFGPGTRLTVL.

The chain joins TRBV5-1 to TRBJ1-4; unclear D gene. This CDR3 is 14 amino acids long. V was clipped by 0 bases and J by 5 bases, with 8 bases between them. Germline CDR1 is SGHRS and CDR2 is YFSETQ. The CDR3 here is CASSLDSRNEKLFF. The DNA for the CDR3 is TGCGCCAGCAGCTTGGATTCGAGAAATGAAAAACTGTTTTTT.

In DNA form, the CDR3 reads TGTGCCAGCTCACCGGACAGGGCGACTGAAAAACTGTTTTTT. Protein sequence: CASSPDRATEKLFF. V gene TRBV18 combines with J gene TRBJ1-4, with 8 bases aligning to TRBD1. The germline gives CDR1 KGHSH, CDR2 LQKENI. There are 14 residues in the CDR3. The junction had 4 bases not matched to a gene; V was cut back by 3 bases and J by 7 bases. The full variable domain, completed using reference TRBV18 and TRBJ1-4, is NAGVMQNPRHLVRRRGQEARLRCSPMKGHSHVYWYRQLPEEGLKFMVYLQKENIIDESGMPKERFSAEFPKEGPSILRIQQVVRGDSAAYFCASSPDRATEKLFFGSGTQLSVL.

As regards this clone: This same CDR3 is encoded by further DNA sequences in the sample. This chain joins TRBV10-3 and TRBJ2-2, with 7 bases aligning to TRBD1. The junction had 2 bases not matched to a gene; V was cut back by 6 bases and J by 1 base. CDR1 is ENHRY, CDR2 SYGVKD, per germline. CDR3 length: 14 residues. The CDR3 region is CAIRAGGNTGELFF. The DNA for the CDR3 is TGTGCCATCAGGGCAGGGGGGAACACCGGGGAGCTGTTTTTT.

The chain combines TRBV19 with TRBJ1-2; 10 positions match TRBD1. Germline CDR1 is LNHDA and CDR2 is SQIVND (reference sequence). Trimming at V came to 5 bases and at J to 7 bases, leaving 13 bases not matched to a gene. The CDR3 is 16 amino acids. The CDR3 sequence is CASSPLPGQGIPGYTF. CDR3 DNA: TGTGCCAGTAGTCCACTCCCGGGACAGGGGATACCTGGCTACACCTTC. Together with reference TRBV19 and TRBJ1-2, the CDR3 gives the full variable domain: DGGITQSPKYLFRKEGQNVTLSCEQNLNHDAMYWYRQDPGQGLRLIYYSQIVNDFQKGDIAEGYSVSREKKESFPLTVTSAQKNPTAFYLCASSPLPGQGIPGYTFGSGTRLTVV.

V usage is TRBV9 and J usage is TRBJ2-2; D unresolved. There are 14 residues in the CDR3. Germline-derived CDR1 and CDR2 are SGDLS and YYNGEE. The V end lost 0 bases, the J end lost 0 bases, and 3 bases lay between the germline ends. As DNA, the CDR3 is TGTGCCAGCAGCGTAGCTCCGAACACCGGGGAGCTGTTTTTT. This codes for CASSVAPNTGELFF.

This clone is labeled as medium-sized (0.01 to 0.1%). This chain joins TRBV5-4 and TRBJ2-7; maybe TRBD2 (7 bases). Germline V gene sequence: CDR1 SGHNT, CDR2 YYREEE (reference sequence). The V and J ends lost 4 bases and 5 bases respectively, with 16 bases between them. The CDR3 has 14 amino acids. CDR3: CASSPLGGPNEQYF. The DNA for the CDR3 is TGTGCCAGCAGCCCACTGGGGGGGCCGAACGAGCAGTACTTC.